This T cell receptor beta chain derives from a study of blood T cells in healthy people across ages. The CDR3 contains 14 residues. Trimming shortened V by 8 bases and J by 0 bases, and 11 bases separated the two germline ends. It was with a sample-barcoded 5' primer and a J-beta primer mix that a second PCR of roughly 6 to 12 cycles was run. One entry per CDR3 protein results from TCRdb running MiXCR on the 5' RACE reads. The sample holds roughly 1,500,000 distinct CDR3 sequences, about 40% seen once. Sequenced sample: blood. J is TRBJ2-4 and V is TRBV12-3 or TRBV12-4; D not certain. This clonotype was sampled from a young woman in good health. CDR3 amino acids: CASGPQVAKNIQYF. The CDR3, as DNA: TGTGCCAGCGGGCCACAAGTAGCCAAAAACATTCAGTACTTC.